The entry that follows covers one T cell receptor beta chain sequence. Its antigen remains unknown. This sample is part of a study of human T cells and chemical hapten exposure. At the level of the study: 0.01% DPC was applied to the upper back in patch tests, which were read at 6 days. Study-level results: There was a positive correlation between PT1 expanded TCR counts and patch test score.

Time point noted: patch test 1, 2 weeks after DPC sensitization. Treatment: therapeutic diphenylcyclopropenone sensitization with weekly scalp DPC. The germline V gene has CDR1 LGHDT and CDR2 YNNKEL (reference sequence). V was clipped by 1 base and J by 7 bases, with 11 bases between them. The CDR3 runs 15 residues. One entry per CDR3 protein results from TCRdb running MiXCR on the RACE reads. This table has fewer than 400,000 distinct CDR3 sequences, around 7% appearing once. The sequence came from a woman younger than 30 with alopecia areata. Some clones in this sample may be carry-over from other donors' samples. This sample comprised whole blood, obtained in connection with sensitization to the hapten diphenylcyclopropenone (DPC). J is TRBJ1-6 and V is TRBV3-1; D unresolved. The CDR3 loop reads CASSQGSGSNSPLHF. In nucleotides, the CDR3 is TGTGCCAGCAGCCAAGGTTCAGGCTCGAATTCACCCCTCCACTTT.